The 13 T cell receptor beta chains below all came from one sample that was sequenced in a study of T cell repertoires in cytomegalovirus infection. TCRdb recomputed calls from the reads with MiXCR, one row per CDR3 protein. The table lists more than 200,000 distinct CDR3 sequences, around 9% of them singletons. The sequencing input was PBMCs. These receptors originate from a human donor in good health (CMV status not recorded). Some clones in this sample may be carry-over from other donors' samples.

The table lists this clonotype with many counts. The CDR3 sequence: CASSSVGSTEAFF. In nucleotides, the CDR3 is TGTGCCAGCAGCTCCGTGGGATCCACTGAAGCTTTCTTT. This chain uses TRBV7-6 with TRBJ1-1; D unresolved. Trimming took 4 bases from V and 4 from J, leaving 10 bases between them. CDR1 and CDR2 from the germline V gene are SGHVS and FNYEAQ. CDR3 length: 13 residues.

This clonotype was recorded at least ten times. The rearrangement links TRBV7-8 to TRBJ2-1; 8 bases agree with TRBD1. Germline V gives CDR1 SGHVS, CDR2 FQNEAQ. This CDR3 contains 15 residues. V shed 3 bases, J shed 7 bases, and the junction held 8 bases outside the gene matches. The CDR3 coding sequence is TGTGCCAGCAGCTTTGAGGACAGGGTCTTGAATGAGCAGTTCTTC. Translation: CASSFEDRVLNEQFF.

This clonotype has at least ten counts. The CDR3, as DNA: TGTGCCAGCAGTTTAGGACGGAGGGCTAACTATGGCTACACCTTC. This sequence encodes CASSLGRRANYGYTF. The chain joins TRBV12-3 or TRBV12-4 to TRBJ1-2, with D hard to call. The germline V and J ends were trimmed by 1 base and 0 bases, with 9 bases remaining between them. CDR3 length: 15 residues.

The CDR3 coding sequence is TGCGCCAGCAGCTCGGACAGACCTAATGAAAAACTGTTTTTT. Translating it yields CASSSDRPNEKLFF. This chain uses TRBV5-1 with TRBJ1-4, with a tentative D call TRBD1 (6 bases). Germline CDR1 is SGHRS and CDR2 is YFSETQ. Trimming removed 3 bases from V and 3 bases from J, with 9 bases in between. The CDR3 is made up of 14 amino acids.

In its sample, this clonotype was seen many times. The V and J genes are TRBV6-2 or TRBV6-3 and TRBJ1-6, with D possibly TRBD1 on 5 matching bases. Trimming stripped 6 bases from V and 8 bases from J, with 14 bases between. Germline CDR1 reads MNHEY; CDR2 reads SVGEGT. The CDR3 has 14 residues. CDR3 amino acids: CASSEGRYDSPLHF. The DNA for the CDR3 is TGTGCCAGCAGCGAGGGACGGTATGATTCACCCCTCCACTTT.

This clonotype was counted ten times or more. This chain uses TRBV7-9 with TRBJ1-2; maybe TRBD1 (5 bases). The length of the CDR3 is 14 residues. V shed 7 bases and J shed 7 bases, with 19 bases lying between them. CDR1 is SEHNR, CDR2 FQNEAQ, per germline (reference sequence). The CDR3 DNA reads TGTGCCAGCATAGGAGACAGACGGGTTTTTGGCTACACCTTC. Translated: CASIGDRRVFGYTF.

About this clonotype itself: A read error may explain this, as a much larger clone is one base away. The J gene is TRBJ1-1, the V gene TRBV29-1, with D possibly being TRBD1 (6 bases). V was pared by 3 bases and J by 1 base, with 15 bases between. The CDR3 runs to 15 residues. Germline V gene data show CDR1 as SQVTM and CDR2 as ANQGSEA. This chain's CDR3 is CSVDDQGRSNTEAFF. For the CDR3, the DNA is TGCAGCGTTGACGACCAGGGGCGTTCGAACACTGAAGCTTTCTTT. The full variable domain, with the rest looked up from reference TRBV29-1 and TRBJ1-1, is SAVISQKPSRDICQRGTSLTIQCQVDSQVTMMFWYRQQPGQSLTLIATANQGSEATYESGFVIDKFPISRPNLTFSTLTVSNMSPEDSSIYLCSVDDQGRSNTEAFFGQGTRLTVV.

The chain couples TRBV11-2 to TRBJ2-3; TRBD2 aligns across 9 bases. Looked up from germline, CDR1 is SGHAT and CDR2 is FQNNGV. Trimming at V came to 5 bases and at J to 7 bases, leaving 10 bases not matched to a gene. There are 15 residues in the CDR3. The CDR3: CASSRLAGATNTQYF. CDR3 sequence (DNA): TGTGCCAGCAGCCGTTTAGCGGGGGCTACGAATACGCAGTATTTT.

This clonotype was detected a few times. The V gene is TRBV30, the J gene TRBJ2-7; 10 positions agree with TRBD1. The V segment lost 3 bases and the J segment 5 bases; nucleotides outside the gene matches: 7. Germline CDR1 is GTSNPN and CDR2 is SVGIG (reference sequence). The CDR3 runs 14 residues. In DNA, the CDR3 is TGTGCCTGGAGCGCGGGACAGGGGTGGAACGAGCAGTACTTC. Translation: CAWSAGQGWNEQYF.

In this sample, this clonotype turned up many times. The CDR3 DNA reads as TGTGCCATCCAGGGACAGGAGATGAACACTGAAGCTTTCTTT. Its protein product is CAIQGQEMNTEAFF. The chain links TRBV7-9 to TRBJ1-1, with 8 bases lining up with TRBD1. V was clipped by 10 bases and J by 0 bases; unmatched bases: 7. Germline CDR1 SEHNR, CDR2 FQNEAQ (reference sequence). The CDR3 runs 14 residues. The full variable domain, completed using reference TRBV7-9 and TRBJ1-1, is DTGVSQNPRHKITKRGQNVTFRCDPISEHNRLYWYRQTLGQGPEFLTYFQNEAQLEKSRLLSDRFSAERPKGSFSTLEIQRTEQGDSAMYLCAIQGQEMNTEAFFGQGTRLTVV.

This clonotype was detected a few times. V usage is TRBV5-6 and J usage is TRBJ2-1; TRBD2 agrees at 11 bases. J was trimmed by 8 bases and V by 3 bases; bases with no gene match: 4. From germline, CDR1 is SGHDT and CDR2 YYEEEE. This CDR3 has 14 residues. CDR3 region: CASSSPLAGDEQFF. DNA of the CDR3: TGTGCCAGCAGCTCCCCACTAGCGGGGGATGAGCAGTTCTTC.

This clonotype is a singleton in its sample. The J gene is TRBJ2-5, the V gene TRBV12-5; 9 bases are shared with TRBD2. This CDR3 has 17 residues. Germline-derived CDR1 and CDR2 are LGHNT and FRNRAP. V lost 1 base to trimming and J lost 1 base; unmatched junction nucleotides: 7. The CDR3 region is CASGLGLAGGSQETQYF. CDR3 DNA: TGTGCTAGTGGTTTGGGCCTCGCGGGAGGGAGCCAAGAGACCCAGTACTTC.

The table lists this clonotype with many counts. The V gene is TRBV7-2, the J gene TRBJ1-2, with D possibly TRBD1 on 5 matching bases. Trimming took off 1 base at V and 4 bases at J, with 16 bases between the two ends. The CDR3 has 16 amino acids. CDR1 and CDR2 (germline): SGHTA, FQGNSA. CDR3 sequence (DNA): TGTGCCAGCAGCTTAGATCCAGGCGTGGGGGGCTATGGCTACACCTTC. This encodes CASSLDPGVGGYGYTF.